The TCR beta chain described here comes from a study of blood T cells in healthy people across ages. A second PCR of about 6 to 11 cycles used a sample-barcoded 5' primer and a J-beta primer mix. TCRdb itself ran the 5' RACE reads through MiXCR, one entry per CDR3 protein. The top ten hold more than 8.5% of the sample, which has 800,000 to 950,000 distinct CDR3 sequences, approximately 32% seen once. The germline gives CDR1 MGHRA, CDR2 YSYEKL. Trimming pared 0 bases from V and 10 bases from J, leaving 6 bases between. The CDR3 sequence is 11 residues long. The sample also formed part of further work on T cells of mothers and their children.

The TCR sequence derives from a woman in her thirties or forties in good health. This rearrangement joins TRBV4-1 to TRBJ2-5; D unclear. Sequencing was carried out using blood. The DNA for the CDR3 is TGCGCCAGCAGCCAAGATCTTGTCCAGTACTTC. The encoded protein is CASSQDLVQYF.